Presented here are 12 T cell receptor beta chains from one specimen sequenced in a study of T cell responses to AZD1222 COVID-19 vaccine. Sequencing was performed with immunoSEQ multiplex PCR; in TCRdb, only in-frame clones are kept and a portion is missing. The table lists approximately 100,000 clones, about nine tenths of them singletons. The material sequenced was peripheral blood, taken 28 days after the second dose of the MenACWY control vaccine. The receptors were gathered from an adult who received the MenACWY meningococcal vaccine as a control.

The J gene is TRBJ1-1, the V gene TRBV28; D remains unclear. The CDR3 contains 14 residues. Germline CDR1 reads MDHEN; CDR2 reads SYDVKM. The V end was cut by 2 bases, the J end by 1 base, with 8 bases between. The CDR3 sequence: CASSLGPRNTEAFF. The DNA for the CDR3 is TGTGCCAGCAGTTTAGGACCGCGGAACACTGAAGCTTTCTTT.

The chain uses TRBV7-2 and TRBJ2-7; possibly TRBD1 or TRBD2 for D (5 bases each). This CDR3 comprises 15 residues. Looked up from germline, CDR1 is SGHTA and CDR2 is FQGNSA. V gave up 3 bases and J gave up 4 bases, with 16 bases separating them. The CDR3 sequence: CASSFAGATRYEQYF. CDR3 DNA sequence: TGTGCCAGCAGCTTTGCCGGGGCTACGCGATACGAGCAGTACTTC.

With regard to this clone: Because the CDR3's place on the DNA is in doubt, the DNA is left out and the CDR3 is given as listed by TCRdb. J is TRBJ1-2 and V is TRBV29-1; the tabulated D call, TRBD1, remains unverified against the DNA. From its first to its last residue, the CDR3 has 13 amino acids. CDR1 is SQVTM, CDR2 ANQGSEA, per germline. The CDR3 sequence: CSVEVGQGASGTF.

The rearrangement joins TRBV28 to TRBJ2-1; D unclear. The CDR3 runs to 13 residues. The V gene lost 6 bases and the J gene lost 3 bases, with 9 bases spanning the gap. From germline, CDR1 is MDHEN and CDR2 SYDVKM. CDR3 in DNA: TGTGCCAGCAGGGAACAGTACTACAATGAGCAGTTCTTC. This translates into CASREQYYNEQFF.

This clone appeared once. The rearrangement links TRBV10-1 to TRBJ2-3, with TRBD1 identical over 7 bases. V gave up 3 bases and J gave up 1 base; unmatched junction bases: 4. The CDR3 runs to 15 residues. Germline V gives CDR1 WNHNN, CDR2 SYGVQD (reference sequence). The CDR3: CASSERQGGTDTQYF. Here the CDR3 DNA reads TGCGCCAGCAGTGAAAGACAGGGCGGCACAGATACGCAGTATTTT.

The V call is TRBV19, the J call TRBJ2-3; 16 nucleotides match TRBD2. Losses at the gene ends were 6 bases for V and 6 bases for J; bases not matched to a gene: 6. The CDR3 covers 16 residues. Germline V gives CDR1 LNHDA, CDR2 SQIVND (reference sequence). The CDR3 here is CASRTGTSGGADTQYF. The CDR3 nucleotides read TGTGCCAGTAGAACCGGGACTAGCGGGGGGGCCGATACGCAGTATTTT.

The genes are TRBV5-4 and TRBJ2-3; 12 bases are a match to TRBD2. Germline V gene sequence: CDR1 SGHNT, CDR2 YYREEE (reference sequence). The CDR3 sequence is 15 residues long. V shed 6 bases, J shed 7 bases, and the junction held 9 bases outside the gene matches. DNA of the CDR3: TGTGCCAGCAACCCTAGCGGGGGGGGACACAATACGCAGTATTTT. Protein: CASNPSGGGHNTQYF.

This chain uses TRBV5-4 with TRBJ2-7; 7 positions agree with TRBD2. CDR3 length: 15 residues. Per germline, CDR1 SGHNT and CDR2 YYREEE (reference sequence). The trim removed 4 bases at V and 2 bases at J, leaving 9 bases unmatched. The chain's CDR3 is CASSPGGSGAYEQYF. As DNA, the CDR3 is TGTGCCAGCAGCCCGGGAGGAAGCGGGGCCTACGAGCAGTACTTC.

The V gene is TRBV15, the J gene TRBJ2-2; possibly TRBD2 for D (5 bases). The CDR3 spans 16 residues. CDR1 and CDR2 from the germline V gene are LNHNV and YYDKDF (reference sequence). V gave up 0 bases and J gave up 1 base, with 9 bases separating them. CDR3 amino acids: CATSRDRDLNTGELFF. The CDR3 DNA follows: TGTGCCACCAGCAGAGACCGGGATTTGAACACCGGGGAGCTGTTTTTT.

The chain links TRBV3-1 (or the pseudogene TRBV3-2) to TRBJ2-1, with a possible D match to TRBD2 (6 bases). Per the germline V gene, CDR1 is LGHDT and CDR2 is YNNKEL (reference sequence). The V and J ends lost 3 bases and 8 bases respectively, with 20 bases between them. This CDR3 contains 16 residues. This CDR3 is CASSQIRDSAFDEQFF. CDR3 sequence (DNA): TGTGCCAGCAGCCAGATCCGGGACTCAGCATTTGATGAGCAGTTCTTC.

V usage is TRBV4-2 and J usage is TRBJ1-1, with 9 bases identical to TRBD1. Unmatched junction bases numbered 5, after V lost 5 bases and J lost 1 base. Per germline, CDR1 LGHNA and CDR2 YNFKEQ. CDR3 length: 15 residues. CDR3 sequence (DNA): TGTGCCAGCAGCGGTCGGGACAGGGCGAACACTGAAGCTTTCTTT. Its protein is CASSGRDRANTEAFF.

The chain joins TRBV29-1 to TRBJ2-7; 9 bases are a match to TRBD1. CDR1 is SQVTM, CDR2 ANQGSEA, per germline. The ends lost 7 bases at V and 5 bases at J; junction bases unmatched: 6. This CDR3 comprises 12 residues. The CDR3 loop is CSALGQGNEQYF. The CDR3 nucleotides read TGCAGCGCCCTGGGACAGGGAAACGAGCAGTACTTC.